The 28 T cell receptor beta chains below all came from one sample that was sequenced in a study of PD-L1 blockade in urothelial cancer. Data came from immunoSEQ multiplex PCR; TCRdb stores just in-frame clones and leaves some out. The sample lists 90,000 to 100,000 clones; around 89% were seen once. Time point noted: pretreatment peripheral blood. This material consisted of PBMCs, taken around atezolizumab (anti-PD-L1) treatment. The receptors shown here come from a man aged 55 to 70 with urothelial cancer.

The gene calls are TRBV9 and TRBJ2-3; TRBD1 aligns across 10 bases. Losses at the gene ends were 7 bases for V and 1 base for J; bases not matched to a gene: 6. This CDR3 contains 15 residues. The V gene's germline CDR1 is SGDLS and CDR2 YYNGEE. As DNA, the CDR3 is TGTGCCAGCGGTCCTGACAGGGGGCGCACAGATACGCAGTATTTT. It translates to CASGPDRGRTDTQYF.

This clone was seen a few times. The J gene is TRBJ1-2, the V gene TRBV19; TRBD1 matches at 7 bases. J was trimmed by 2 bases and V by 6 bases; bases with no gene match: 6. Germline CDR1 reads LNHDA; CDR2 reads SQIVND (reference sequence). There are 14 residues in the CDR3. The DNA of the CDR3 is TGTGCCAGTAGAAACAGGGGAATCAACTATGGCTACACCTTC. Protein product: CASRNRGINYGYTF.

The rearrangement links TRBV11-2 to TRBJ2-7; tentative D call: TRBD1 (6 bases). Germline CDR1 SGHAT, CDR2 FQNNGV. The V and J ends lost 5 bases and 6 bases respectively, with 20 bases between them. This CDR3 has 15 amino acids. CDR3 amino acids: CASSPSRDTLIEQYF. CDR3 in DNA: TGTGCCAGCAGCCCATCCCGGGACACCCTCATCGAGCAGTACTTC.

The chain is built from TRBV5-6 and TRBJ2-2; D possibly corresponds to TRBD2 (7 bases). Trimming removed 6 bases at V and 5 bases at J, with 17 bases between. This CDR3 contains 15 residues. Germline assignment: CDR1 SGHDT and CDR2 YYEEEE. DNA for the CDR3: TGTGCCAGCATCCGAGGGGGGGGACCGACCGGGGAGCTGTTTTTT. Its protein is CASIRGGGPTGELFF.

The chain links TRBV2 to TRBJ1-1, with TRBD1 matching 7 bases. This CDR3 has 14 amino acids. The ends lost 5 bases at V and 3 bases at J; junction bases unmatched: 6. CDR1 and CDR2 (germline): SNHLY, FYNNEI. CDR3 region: CASSITGVDTEAFF. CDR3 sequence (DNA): TGTGCCAGCAGTATTACAGGGGTGGACACTGAAGCTTTCTTT.

CDR3 coding DNA: TGTGCCAGCAGTTATCAGGGGTATCCTGGAAACACCATATATTTT. Amino acids: CASSYQGYPGNTIYF. The rearrangement uses TRBV6-5 and TRBJ1-3; tentative D call: TRBD1 (6 bases). Germline CDR1 MNHEY, CDR2 SVGAGI. The V gene lost 3 bases and the J gene lost 2 bases, with 11 bases spanning the gap. The CDR3 sequence is 15 residues long.

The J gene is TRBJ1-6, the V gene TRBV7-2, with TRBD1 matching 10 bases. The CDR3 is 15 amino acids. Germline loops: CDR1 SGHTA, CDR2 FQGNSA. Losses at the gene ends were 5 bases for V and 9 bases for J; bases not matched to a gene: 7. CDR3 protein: CASSLLGQGSSPLHF. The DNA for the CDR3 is TGTGCCAGCAGCCTTTTGGGACAGGGGAGTTCACCCCTCCACTTT.

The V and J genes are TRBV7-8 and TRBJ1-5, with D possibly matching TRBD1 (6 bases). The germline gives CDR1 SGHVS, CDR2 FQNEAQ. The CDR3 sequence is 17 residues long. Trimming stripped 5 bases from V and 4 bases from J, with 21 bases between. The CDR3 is CASSTWSAGETNQPQHF. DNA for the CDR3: TGTGCCAGCAGCACGTGGTCCGCAGGGGAAACGAATCAGCCCCAGCATTTT.

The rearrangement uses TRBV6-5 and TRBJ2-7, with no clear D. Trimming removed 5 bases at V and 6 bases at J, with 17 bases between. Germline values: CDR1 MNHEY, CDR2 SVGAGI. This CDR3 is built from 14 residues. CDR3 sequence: CASSRTVDSLEQYF. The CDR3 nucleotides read TGTGCCAGCAGTCGTACGGTAGATAGCCTCGAGCAGTACTTC.

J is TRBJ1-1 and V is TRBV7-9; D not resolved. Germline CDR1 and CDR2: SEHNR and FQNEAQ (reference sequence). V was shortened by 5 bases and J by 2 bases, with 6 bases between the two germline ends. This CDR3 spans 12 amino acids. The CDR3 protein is CASSLLNTEAFF. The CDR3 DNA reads TGTGCCAGCAGCCTCCTAAACACTGAAGCTTTCTTT. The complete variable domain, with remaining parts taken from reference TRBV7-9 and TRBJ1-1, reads DTGVSQNPRHKITKRGQNVTFRCDPISEHNRLYWYRQTLGQGPEFLTYFQNEAQLEKSRLLSDRFSAERPKGSFSTLEIQRTEQGDSAMYLCASSLLNTEAFFGQGTRLTVV.

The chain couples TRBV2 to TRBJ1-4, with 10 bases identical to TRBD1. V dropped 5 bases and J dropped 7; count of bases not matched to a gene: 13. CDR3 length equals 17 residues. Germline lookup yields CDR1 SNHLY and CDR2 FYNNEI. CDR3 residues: CASSPPQTGGSFEKLFF. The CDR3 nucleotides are TGTGCCAGCAGTCCACCCCAGACAGGGGGCTCTTTTGAAAAACTGTTTTTT.

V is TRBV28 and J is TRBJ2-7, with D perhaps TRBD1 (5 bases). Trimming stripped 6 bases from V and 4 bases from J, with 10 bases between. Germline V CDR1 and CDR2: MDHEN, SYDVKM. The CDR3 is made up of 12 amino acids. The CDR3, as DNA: TGTGCCAGCAGCCAAAAGGGGTACGAGCAGTACTTC. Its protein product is CASSQKGYEQYF.

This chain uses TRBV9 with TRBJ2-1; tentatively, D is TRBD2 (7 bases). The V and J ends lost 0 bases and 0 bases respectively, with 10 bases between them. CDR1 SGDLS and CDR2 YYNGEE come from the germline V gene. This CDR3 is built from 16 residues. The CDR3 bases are TGTGCCAGCAGCGTAGGAGGGGGGGCCTCCTACAATGAGCAGTTCTTC. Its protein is CASSVGGGASYNEQFF.

The CDR3 sequence is CAWRRGVETQYF. CDR3 DNA: TGTGCCTGGAGGCGGGGGGTGGAGACCCAGTACTTC. This chain connects TRBV30 to TRBJ2-5, with 8 nucleotides matching TRBD2. CDR1 and CDR2 (germline): GTSNPN, SVGIG (reference sequence). V was clipped by 3 bases and J by 5 bases; unmatched bases: 2. This CDR3 region has 12 residues.

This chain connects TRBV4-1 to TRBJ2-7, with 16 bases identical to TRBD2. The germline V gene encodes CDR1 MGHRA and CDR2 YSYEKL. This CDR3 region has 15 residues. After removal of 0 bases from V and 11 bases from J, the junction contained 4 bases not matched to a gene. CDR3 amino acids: CASSQDGTSGREKYF. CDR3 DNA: TGCGCCAGCAGCCAAGATGGGACTAGCGGGAGGGAGAAGTACTTC.

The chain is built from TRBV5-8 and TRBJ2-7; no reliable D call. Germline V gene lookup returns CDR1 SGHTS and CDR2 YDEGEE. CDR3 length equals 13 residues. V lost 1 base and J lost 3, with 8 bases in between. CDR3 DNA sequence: TGTGCCAGCAGCTTGAGCATTATCTACGAGCAGTACTTC. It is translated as CASSLSIIYEQYF.

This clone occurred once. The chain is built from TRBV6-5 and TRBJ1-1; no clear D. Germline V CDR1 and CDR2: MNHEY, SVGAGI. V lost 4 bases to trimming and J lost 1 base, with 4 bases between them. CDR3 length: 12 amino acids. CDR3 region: CASSSQNTEAFF. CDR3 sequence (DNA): TGTGCCAGCAGTTCCCAGAACACTGAAGCTTTCTTT.

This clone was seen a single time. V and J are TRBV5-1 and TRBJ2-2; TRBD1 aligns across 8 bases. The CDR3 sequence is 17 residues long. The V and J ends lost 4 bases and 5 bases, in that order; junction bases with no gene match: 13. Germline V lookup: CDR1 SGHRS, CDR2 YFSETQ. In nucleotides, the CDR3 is TGCGCCAGCAGCCAAGGGGACGGGACAGGTAGAACCGGGGAGCTGTTTTTT. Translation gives CASSQGDGTGRTGELFF. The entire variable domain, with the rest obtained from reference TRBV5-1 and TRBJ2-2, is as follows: KAGVTQTPRYLIKTRGQQVTLSCSPISGHRSVSWYQQTPGQGLQFLFEYFSETQRNKGNFPGRFSGRQFSNSRSEMNVSTLELGDSALYLCASSQGDGTGRTGELFFGEGSRLTVL.

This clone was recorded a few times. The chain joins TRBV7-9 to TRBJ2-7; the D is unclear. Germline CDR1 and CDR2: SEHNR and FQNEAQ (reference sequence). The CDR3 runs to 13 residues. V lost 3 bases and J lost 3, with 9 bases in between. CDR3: CASSFTDRYEQYF. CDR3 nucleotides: TGTGCCAGCAGCTTCACAGATCGCTACGAGCAGTACTTC.

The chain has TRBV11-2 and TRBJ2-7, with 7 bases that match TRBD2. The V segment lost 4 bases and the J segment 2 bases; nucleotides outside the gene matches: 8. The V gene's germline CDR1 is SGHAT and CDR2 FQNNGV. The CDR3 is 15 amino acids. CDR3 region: CASSSSSGDPYEQYF. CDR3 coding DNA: TGTGCCAGCAGCTCAAGCAGCGGGGACCCCTACGAGCAGTACTTC. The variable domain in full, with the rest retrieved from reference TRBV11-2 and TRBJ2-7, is EAGVAQSPRYKIIEKRQSVAFWCNPISGHATLYWYQQILGQGPKLLIQFQNNGVVDDSQLPKDRFSAERLKGVDSTLKIQPAKLEDSAVYLCASSSSSGDPYEQYFGPGTRLTVT.

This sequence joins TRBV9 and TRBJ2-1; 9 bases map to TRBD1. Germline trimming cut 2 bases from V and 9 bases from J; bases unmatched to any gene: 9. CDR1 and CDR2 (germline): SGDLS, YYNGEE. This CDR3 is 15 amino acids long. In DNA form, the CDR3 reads TGTGCCAGCAGCGTGGGACAGGGCAAAGGGGTTGAGCAGTTCTTC. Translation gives CASSVGQGKGVEQFF.

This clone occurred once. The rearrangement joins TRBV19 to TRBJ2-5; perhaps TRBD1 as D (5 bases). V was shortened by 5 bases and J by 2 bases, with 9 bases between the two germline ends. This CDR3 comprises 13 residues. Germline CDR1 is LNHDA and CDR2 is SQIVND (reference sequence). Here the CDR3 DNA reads TGTGCCAGTAGTGTTCAGGGTCAAGAGACCCAGTACTTC. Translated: CASSVQGQETQYF.

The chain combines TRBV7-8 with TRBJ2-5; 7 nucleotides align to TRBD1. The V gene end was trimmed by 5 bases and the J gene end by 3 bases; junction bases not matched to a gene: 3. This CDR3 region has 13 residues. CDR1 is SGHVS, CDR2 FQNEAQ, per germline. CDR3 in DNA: TGTGCCAGCAGCAATACAGGGGAAGAGACCCAGTACTTC. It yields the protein CASSNTGEETQYF. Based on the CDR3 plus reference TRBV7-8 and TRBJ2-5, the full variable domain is GAGVSQSPRYKVAKRGQDVALRCDPISGHVSLFWYQQALGQGPEFLTYFQNEAQLDKSGLPSDRFFAERPEGSVSTLKIQRTQQEDSAVYLCASSNTGEETQYFGPGTRLLVL.

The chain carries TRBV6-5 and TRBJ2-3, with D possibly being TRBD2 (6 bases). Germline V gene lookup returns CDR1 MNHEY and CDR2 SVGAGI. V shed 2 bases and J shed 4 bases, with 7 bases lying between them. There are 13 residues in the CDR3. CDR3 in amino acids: CASSYPGADTQYF. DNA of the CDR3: TGTGCCAGCAGTTACCCGGGGGCAGATACGCAGTATTTT.

CDR3 in amino acids: CAIRASDTDTQYF. Written as DNA, the CDR3 is TGTGCCATCAGGGCATCCGACACAGATACGCAGTATTTT. The chain has TRBV10-3 and TRBJ2-3; D not resolved. The V gene lost 6 bases and the J gene lost 2 bases, with 9 bases spanning the gap. The germline V gene has CDR1 ENHRY and CDR2 SYGVKD. This CDR3 is 13 amino acids long.

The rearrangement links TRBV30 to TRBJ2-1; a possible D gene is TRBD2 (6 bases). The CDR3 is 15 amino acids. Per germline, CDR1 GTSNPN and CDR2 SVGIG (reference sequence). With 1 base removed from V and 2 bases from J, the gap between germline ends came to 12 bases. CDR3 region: CAWSAGLPTYNEQFF. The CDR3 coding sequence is TGTGCCTGGAGTGCGGGACTCCCGACCTACAATGAGCAGTTCTTC.

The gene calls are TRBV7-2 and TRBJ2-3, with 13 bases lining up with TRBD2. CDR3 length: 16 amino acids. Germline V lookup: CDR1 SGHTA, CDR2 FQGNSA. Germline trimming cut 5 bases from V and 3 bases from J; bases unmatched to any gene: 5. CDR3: CASSTWTSGSTDTQYF. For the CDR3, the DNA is TGTGCCAGCAGCACCTGGACTAGCGGGAGTACAGATACGCAGTATTTT.

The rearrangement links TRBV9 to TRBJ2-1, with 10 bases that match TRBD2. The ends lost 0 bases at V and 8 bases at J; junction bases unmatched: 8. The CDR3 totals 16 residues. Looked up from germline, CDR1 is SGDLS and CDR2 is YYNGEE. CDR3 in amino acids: CASSVDQRGGRYEQFF. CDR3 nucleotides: TGTGCCAGCAGCGTAGACCAGCGGGGGGGCCGCTATGAGCAGTTCTTC. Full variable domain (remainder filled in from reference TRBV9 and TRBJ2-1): DSGVTQTPKHLITATGQRVTLRCSPRSGDLSVYWYQQSLDQGLQFLIQYYNGEERAKGNILERFSAQQFPDLHSELNLSSLELGDSALYFCASSVDQRGGRYEQFFGPGTRLTVL.